These T cell receptor beta chains were read from a single sample in a study of blood T cell repertoires in COVID-19. Method: immunoSEQ multiplex PCR; TCRdb's copy keeps in-frame clones and lacks some. The sample has around 300,000 clones; approximately 88% are singletons. The sequencing sample was made of peripheral blood. The source is a woman in her thirties or forties who had recovered from COVID-19. CDR3s include the opening cysteine and the closing phenylalanine or tryptophan. D genes are given only for firm matches. Only some rows state a clone size, as once, few, many or a class for expanded clones.

cdr3_aa cdr3_nt d_call clone_size j_call v_call
CATGDVSTEAFF TGCGCCACCGGGGATGTTTCCACTGAAGCTTTCTTT - - TRBJ1-1 TRBV5-1
CASSGTGNPYEQYF TGTGCCAGCTCCGGGACAGGGAACCCCTACGAGCAGTACTTC TRBD1 - TRBJ2-7 TRBV18
CAISDKGPLAADTQYF TGTGCCATCAGTGATAAGGGCCCCCTAGCGGCAGATACGCAGTATTTT TRBD2 - TRBJ2-3 TRBV10-3
CASSPFLAGTDTQYF TGTGCCAGCAGCCCATTCCTAGCGGGCACAGATACGCAGTATTTT TRBD2 - TRBJ2-3 TRBV6-5
CASLVVRFGQPQHF TGTGCCAGCCTAGTTGTGCGGTTTGGTCAGCCCCAGCATTTT - - TRBJ1-5 TRBV21-1
CASSAPPGQETQYF TGTGCCAGCAGCGCCCCCCCCGGGCAAGAGACCCAGTACTTC - - TRBJ2-5 TRBV7-9
CASTQLRGQGNTEAFF TGTGCCAGTACCCAGCTACGGGGACAGGGGAACACTGAAGCTTTCTTT TRBD1 - TRBJ1-1 TRBV19
CASRSGRDTTGELFF TGTGCCAGCAGGAGCGGGAGGGATACCACCGGGGAGCTGTTTTTT TRBD2 - TRBJ2-2 TRBV7-2
CASTKTSARTDTQYF TGTGCCAGTACCAAAACTAGCGCCCGCACAGATACGCAGTATTTT TRBD2 - TRBJ2-3 TRBV19
CASRVSTGELFF TGTGCCAGCAGGGTCAGTACCGGGGAGCTGTTTTTT - - TRBJ2-2 TRBV12-3/TRBV12-4
CASTNQRSSGNTIYF TGTGCCAGCACCAATCAGCGGAGCTCTGGAAACACCATATATTTT - - TRBJ1-3 TRBV11-2
CASSQGPDREVASQHF TGTGCCAGCAGCCAAGGCCCTGACAGGGAGGTAGCGTCCCAGCATTTT TRBD1 - TRBJ1-5 TRBV4-2
CASSRRTGLTHEQYF TGCGCCAGCAGCCGGAGGACAGGGCTAACCCACGAGCAGTACTTC TRBD1 - TRBJ2-7 TRBV4-1
CASRASGYYNEQFF TGTGCCAGCAGAGCTAGCGGATACTACAATGAGCAGTTCTTC TRBD2 - TRBJ2-1 TRBV2
CASSIWGGPEQYF TGTGCCAGCAGCATATGGGGGGGTCCCGAGCAGTACTTC TRBD2 - TRBJ2-7 TRBV7-9
CASSVSGDYGYTF TGTGCCAGCAGCGTATCAGGGGACTATGGCTACACCTTC - - TRBJ1-2 TRBV9
CAISVSADSGANVLTF TGTGCCATCAGTGTAAGCGCCGACTCTGGGGCCAACGTCCTGACTTTC - - TRBJ2-6 TRBV10-3
CASTPRTGHHSYEQYF TGTGCCAGCACTCCTAGGACAGGACACCACTCCTACGAGCAGTACTTC TRBD1 once TRBJ2-7 TRBV28
CATSPGLGVGNEQFF TGTGCCACCAGCCCCGGACTAGGAGTAGGGAATGAGCAGTTCTTC TRBD2 - TRBJ2-1 TRBV6-4
CASSTLAGAGNEQFF TGTGCCAGCAGTACCCTAGCGGGAGCTGGAAATGAGCAGTTCTTC TRBD2 - TRBJ2-1 TRBV27
CASSIRDTLKTSNQPQHF TGTGCCAGTAGTATAAGGGACACCTTAAAAACTAGCAATCAGCCCCAGCATTTT - - TRBJ1-5 TRBV19
CASSRSGDSYEQYF TGTGCCAGCAGCCGTAGCGGGGACTCCTACGAGCAGTACTTC TRBD2 - TRBJ2-7 TRBV7-9
CASSLSMGAGAETQYF TGTGCCAGCAGTTTATCGATGGGTGCAGGGGCGGAGACCCAGTACTTC - - TRBJ2-5 TRBV27
CASSSRLAPGKQNEQFF TGTGCCAGCAGCTCTAGACTAGCCCCAGGAAAACAAAATGAGCAGTTCTTC TRBD2 - TRBJ2-1 TRBV9
CASSLARGTDEQFF TGTGCCAGCAGCTTGGCCAGGGGCACCGATGAGCAGTTCTTC - - TRBJ2-1 TRBV5-4
CASSWTGGGEAFF TGTGCCAGCAGCTGGACAGGGGGGGGTGAAGCTTTCTTT TRBD1 - TRBJ1-1 TRBV7-2
CASSLSGTLHEQYF TGTGCCAGCAGTCTCTCAGGGACACTCCACGAGCAGTACTTC - - TRBJ2-7 TRBV7-9
CASSPRGNPNNEQFF TGTGCCAGCTCACCCCGGGGGAATCCTAACAATGAGCAGTTCTTC - - TRBJ2-1 TRBV18
CAISETTGLAYEQYF TGTGCCATCAGTGAGACGACGGGACTGGCCTACGAGCAGTACTTC - once TRBJ2-7 TRBV10-3
CASSHLTAPYEQYF TGTGCCAGCAGCCATTTGACAGCTCCCTACGAGCAGTACTTC - once TRBJ2-7 TRBV14
CASSLGGQGFYNEQFF TGTGCCAGCAGCTTGGGAGGACAGGGGTTCTACAATGAGCAGTTCTTC TRBD1 - TRBJ2-1 TRBV5-4
CASSIQGGANVLTF TGTGCCAGTAGTATCCAGGGTGGGGCCAACGTCCTGACTTTC - - TRBJ2-6 TRBV19
CASSAREPNTEAFF TGTGCCAGCTCAGCACGCGAGCCGAACACTGAAGCTTTCTTT - once TRBJ1-1 TRBV18
CASSLATSGDQPQHF TGCGCCAGCAGCCTAGCCACCTCAGGGGATCAGCCCCAGCATTTT - - TRBJ1-5 TRBV4-1
CASSIQETQYF TGCGCCAGCAGCATACAAGAGACCCAGTACTTC - - TRBJ2-5 TRBV5-1
CASSLGRESPLHF TGTGCCAGCAGCTTGGGTCGGGAATCACCCCTCCACTTT - - TRBJ1-6 TRBV7-3
CAWSDNTGEQYF TGTGCCTGGAGCGATAATACGGGAGAGCAGTACTTC - - TRBJ2-7 TRBV30
CASSRRDRVDEQYF TGTGCCAGCAGCCGCCGGGACAGGGTGGACGAGCAGTACTTC TRBD1 - TRBJ2-7 TRBV11-2
CASSLGPGTTYNEQFF TGTGCCAGCAGCTTGGGGCCCGGGACTACATACAATGAGCAGTTCTTC TRBD2 - TRBJ2-1 TRBV7-9
CASSTERERHEQFF TGTGCCAGCAGTACTGAGCGGGAGAGGCATGAGCAGTTCTTC TRBD2 few TRBJ2-1 TRBV27
CASSLRGDEQFF TGTGCCAGCAGCTTACGGGGGGATGAGCAGTTCTTC TRBD2 - TRBJ2-1 TRBV11-2
CASSVGLASYNEQFF TGTGCCAGCAGCGTCGGACTAGCGAGTTACAATGAGCAGTTCTTC TRBD2 - TRBJ2-1 TRBV9
CASSPTSGRVGGELFF TGTGCCAGTAGTCCTACTAGCGGGAGGGTAGGCGGGGAGCTGTTTTTT TRBD2 - TRBJ2-2 TRBV19
CASSQVDTGNEQYF TGTGCCAGCAGCCAAGTGGACACGGGCAACGAGCAGTACTTC - once TRBJ2-7 TRBV3-1/TRBV3-2
CASISDSSSYNEQFF TGCGCCAGCATCTCGGACTCTAGCTCCTACAATGAGCAGTTCTTC - - TRBJ2-1 TRBV5-1
CASSQVGLRETQYF TGCGCCAGCAGCCAAGTGGGACTTCGAGAGACCCAGTACTTC - - TRBJ2-5 TRBV4-1
CASSGQRVGEQYF TGTGCCAGCAGTGGACAGCGGGTAGGCGAGCAGTACTTC - - TRBJ2-7 TRBV2
CASSLSGTGGYEQFF TGTGCCAGCAGCTTATCGGGGACAGGGGGCTATGAGCAGTTCTTC TRBD1 - TRBJ2-1 TRBV11-2
CASSFGGHNEQFF TGTGCCAGCAGCTTCGGAGGTCACAATGAGCAGTTCTTC - - TRBJ2-1 TRBV7-3